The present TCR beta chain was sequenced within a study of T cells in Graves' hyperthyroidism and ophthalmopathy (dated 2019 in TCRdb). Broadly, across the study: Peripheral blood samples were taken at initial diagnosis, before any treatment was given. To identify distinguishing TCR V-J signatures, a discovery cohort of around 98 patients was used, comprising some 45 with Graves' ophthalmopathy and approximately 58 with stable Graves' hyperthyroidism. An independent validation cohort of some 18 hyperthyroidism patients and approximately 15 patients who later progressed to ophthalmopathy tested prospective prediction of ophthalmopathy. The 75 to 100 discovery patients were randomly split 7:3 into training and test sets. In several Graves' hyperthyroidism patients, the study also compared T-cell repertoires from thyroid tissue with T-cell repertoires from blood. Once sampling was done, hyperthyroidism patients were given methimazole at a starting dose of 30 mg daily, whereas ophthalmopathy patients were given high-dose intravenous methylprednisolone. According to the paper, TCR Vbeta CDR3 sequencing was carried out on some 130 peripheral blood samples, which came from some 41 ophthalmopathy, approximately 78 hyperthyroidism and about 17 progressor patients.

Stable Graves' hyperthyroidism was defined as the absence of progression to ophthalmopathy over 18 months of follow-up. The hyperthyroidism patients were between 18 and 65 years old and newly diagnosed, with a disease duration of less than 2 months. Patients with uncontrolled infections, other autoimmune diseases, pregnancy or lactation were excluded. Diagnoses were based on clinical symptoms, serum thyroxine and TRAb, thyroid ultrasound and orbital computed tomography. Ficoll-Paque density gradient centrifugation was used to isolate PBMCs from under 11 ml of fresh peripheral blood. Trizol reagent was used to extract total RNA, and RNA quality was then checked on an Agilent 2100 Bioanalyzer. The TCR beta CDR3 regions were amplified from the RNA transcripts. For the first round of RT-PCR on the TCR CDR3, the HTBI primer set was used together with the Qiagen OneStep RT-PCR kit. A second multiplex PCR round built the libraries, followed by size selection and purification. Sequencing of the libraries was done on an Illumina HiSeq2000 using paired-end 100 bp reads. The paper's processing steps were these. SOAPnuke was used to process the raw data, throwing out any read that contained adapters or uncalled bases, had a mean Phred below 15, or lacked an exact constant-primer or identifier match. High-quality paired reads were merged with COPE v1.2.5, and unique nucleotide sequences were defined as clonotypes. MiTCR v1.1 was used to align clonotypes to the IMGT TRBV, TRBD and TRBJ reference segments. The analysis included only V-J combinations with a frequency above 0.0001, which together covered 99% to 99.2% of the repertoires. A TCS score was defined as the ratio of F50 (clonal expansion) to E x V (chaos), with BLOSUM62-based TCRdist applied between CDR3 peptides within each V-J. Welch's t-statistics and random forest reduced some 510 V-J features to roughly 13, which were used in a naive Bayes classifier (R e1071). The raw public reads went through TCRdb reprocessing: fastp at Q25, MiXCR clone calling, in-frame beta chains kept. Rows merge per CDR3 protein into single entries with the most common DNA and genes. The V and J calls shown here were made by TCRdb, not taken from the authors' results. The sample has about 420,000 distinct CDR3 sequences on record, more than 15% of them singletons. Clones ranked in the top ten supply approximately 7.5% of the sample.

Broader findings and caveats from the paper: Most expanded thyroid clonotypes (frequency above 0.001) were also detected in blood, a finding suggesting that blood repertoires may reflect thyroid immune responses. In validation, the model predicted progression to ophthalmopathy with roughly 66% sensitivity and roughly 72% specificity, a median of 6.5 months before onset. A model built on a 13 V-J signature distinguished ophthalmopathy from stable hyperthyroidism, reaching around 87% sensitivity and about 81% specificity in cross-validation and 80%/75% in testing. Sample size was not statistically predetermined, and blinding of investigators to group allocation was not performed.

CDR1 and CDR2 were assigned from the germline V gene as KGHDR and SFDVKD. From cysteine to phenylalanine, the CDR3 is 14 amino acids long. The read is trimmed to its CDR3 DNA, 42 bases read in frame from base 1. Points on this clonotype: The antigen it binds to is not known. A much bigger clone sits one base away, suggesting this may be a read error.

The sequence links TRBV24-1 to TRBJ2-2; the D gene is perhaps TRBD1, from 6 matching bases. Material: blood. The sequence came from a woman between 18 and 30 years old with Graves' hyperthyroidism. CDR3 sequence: CATSPHRDSGELLF. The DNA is TGTGCCACCAGTCCACACAGGGATTCCGGGGAGCTGCTTTTT.